This entry concerns a single TCR beta chain. Its antigen remains unknown. The data were obtained in a study of T cell responses to AZD1222 COVID-19 vaccine. General study findings and limits: In the spike-specific TCR repertoire, nearly half reportedly target unmutated variant regions. Spike as a whole was targeted by vaccine-associated CD4 TCRs, dominant at 160-218 and 743-854. Spike-specific TCR breadth rose after two AZD1222 doses, and depth rose as well. Repertoires were collected only later (after the peak T cell response had occurred).

The table came from immunoSEQ multiplex PCR; TCRdb's copy has only in-frame clones and leaves some out. The data hold some 180,000 clones, with around 90% observed a single time. The material was peripheral blood, obtained on day 0 of AZD1222 vaccination. The TCR originated in an adult in good health.

The CDR3 reads CAIMGQSNYGYTF. The CDR3 DNA sequence: TGTGCCATCATGGGACAGTCCAACTATGGCTACACCTTC. The chain has TRBV10-3 and TRBJ1-2, with 7 nucleotides matching TRBD1. The junction had 4 bases not matched to a gene; V was cut back by 7 bases and J by 2 bases. The CDR3 sequence is 13 residues long. The V gene's germline CDR1 is ENHRY and CDR2 SYGVKD.